One and the same sample provided the 18 T cell receptor beta chains below, sequenced in a study of Graves' ophthalmopathy and Graves' hyperthyroidism. Amplification of the TCR beta CDR3 regions used RNA transcripts (as template). First-round RT-PCR relied on HTBI primers, and a second-round multiplex PCR came next. One entry per CDR3 protein, called by TCRdb with MiXCR from the multiplex PCR reads. The table shows some 380,000 distinct CDR3 sequences, with 15% occurring only once. The sequenced sample was peripheral blood. These receptors were obtained from a young woman with stable Graves' hyperthyroidism.

This clonotype has ten or more counts. This chain links TRBV19 with TRBJ1-2, with D unclear. This CDR3 is built from 15 residues. CDR1 and CDR2 (germline): LNHDA, SQIVND (reference sequence). V was trimmed by 4 bases and J by 4 bases, leaving 16 bases between them. CDR3 nucleotide sequence: TGTGCCAGTAGTACCCGGACCGGGCCGGGCTATGGCTACACCTTC. Its translation is CASSTRTGPGYGYTF.

This clonotype appeared many times. This chain joins TRBV19 and TRBJ1-2; tentatively, D is TRBD1 (6 bases). Trimming left V 3 bases short and J 0 bases short, with 17 bases between. The CDR3 totals 17 residues. The V gene's germline CDR1 is LNHDA and CDR2 SQIVND (reference sequence). For the CDR3, the DNA is TGTGCCAGTAGTATGTTCTTGGTTGACAGGCCTAACTATGGCTACACCTTC. This sequence encodes CASSMFLVDRPNYGYTF. Full variable domain (rest looked up from reference TRBV19 and TRBJ1-2): DGGITQSPKYLFRKEGQNVTLSCEQNLNHDAMYWYRQDPGQGLRLIYYSQIVNDFQKGDIAEGYSVSREKKESFPLTVTSAQKNPTAFYLCASSMFLVDRPNYGYTFGSGTRLTVV.

In this sample, this clonotype turned up many times. The J gene is TRBJ1-1, the V gene TRBV25-1; D remains ambiguous. Germline CDR1 and CDR2: MGHDK and SYGVNS. This CDR3 contains 11 residues. The V gene lost 6 bases and the J gene lost 6 bases, with 8 bases spanning the gap. CDR3 nucleotides: TGTGCCAGCAGCGAGGTTGCTGAAGCTTTCTTT. It yields the protein CASSEVAEAFF.

Many counts were recorded for this clonotype. The chain is built from TRBV7-2 and TRBJ1-2; D is uncertain. Germline CDR1 reads SGHTA; CDR2 reads FQGNSA. The CDR3 sequence is 14 residues long. V was shortened by 6 bases and J by 5 bases, with 16 bases between the two germline ends. CDR3 DNA sequence: TGTGCCAGCAGTTCGAGTATGGGGTTTTATGGCTACACCTTC. It is translated as CASSSSMGFYGYTF.

The genes are TRBV6-5 and TRBJ1-3, with a weak D call TRBD1 (5 bases). CDR1 and CDR2 (germline): MNHEY, SVGAGI. This CDR3 contains 15 residues. V lost 5 bases, J lost 5 bases, and 16 bases lay in between. The chain's CDR3 is CASSHRSTERNTIYF. CDR3 DNA: TGTGCCAGCAGTCACAGGAGCACGGAGAGAAACACCATATATTTT.

This clonotype occurred many times. The V and J genes are TRBV19 and TRBJ1-5, with TRBD1 identical over 8 bases. J was trimmed by 0 bases and V by 3 bases; bases with no gene match: 7. Germline V gene lookup returns CDR1 LNHDA and CDR2 SQIVND (reference sequence). The CDR3 is made up of 17 amino acids. CDR3 DNA: TGTGCCAGTAGTATTGACAGGGGAGATAGTAGCAATCAGCCCCAGCATTTT. Translated, it gives CASSIDRGDSSNQPQHF.

The CDR3 spells CSVERGQGYEQYF. CDR3 DNA: TGCAGCGTTGAGAGGGGACAGGGGTACGAGCAGTACTTC. The chain carries TRBV29-1 and TRBJ2-7; 10 bases are a match to TRBD1. Trimming removed 3 bases from V and 4 bases from J; junction bases left unmatched: 3. In germline, CDR1 is SQVTM, CDR2 ANQGSEA. The CDR3 consists of 13 residues.

This clonotype was picked up a small number of times. The chain recombines TRBV11-1 with TRBJ2-7; tentative D call: TRBD1 (5 bases). This CDR3 spans 15 amino acids. Germline CDR1 and CDR2: SGHAT and FQDESV (reference sequence). V lost 4 bases and J lost 5, with 18 bases in between. The CDR3 DNA reads as TGTGCCAGCAGCTCCACTTTCAGGGCAGTAAACGAGCAGTACTTC. This gives the protein CASSSTFRAVNEQYF.

This clonotype has at least ten counts. The rearrangement joins TRBV10-1 to TRBJ1-1, with TRBD1 identical over 9 bases. Germline values: CDR1 WNHNN, CDR2 SYGVQD (reference sequence). The CDR3 is 15 residues long. Trimming removed 5 bases from V and 3 bases from J; junction bases left unmatched: 7. CDR3 nucleotide sequence: TGCGCCAGCAGTCGTAAGGGACAGGGTGACACTGAAGCTTTCTTT. It yields the protein CASSRKGQGDTEAFF.

The chain couples TRBV18 to TRBJ1-1, with 10 bases aligning to TRBD1. With 3 bases clipped from V and 5 bases from J, the junction kept 3 bases outside the gene matches. Germline-derived CDR1 and CDR2 are KGHSH and LQKENI. The CDR3 runs to 14 residues. The CDR3 is CASSPGQGMTEAFF. Written as DNA, the CDR3 is TGTGCCAGCTCACCGGGACAGGGGATGACTGAAGCTTTCTTT.

The genes are TRBV28 and TRBJ1-2; 7 bases line up with TRBD1. Trimming at V came to 6 bases and at J to 0 bases, leaving 7 bases not matched to a gene. The CDR3 has 15 residues. CDR1 is MDHEN and CDR2 is SYDVKM in the germline V gene. The CDR3 bases are TGTGCCAGCAGCCCCCCAGGGGGATCTAACTATGGCTACACCTTC. Translated: CASSPPGGSNYGYTF.

This clonotype showed up many times. This chain uses TRBV6-1 with TRBJ1-5, with 8 bases aligning to TRBD1. From germline, CDR1 is MNHNS and CDR2 SASEGT. Trimming removed 2 bases from V and 2 bases from J; junction bases left unmatched: 2. The CDR3 has 15 residues. The CDR3 bases are TGTGCCAGCAGTGAAAAGACAGGGGGCAATCAGCCCCAGCATTTT. Its protein product is CASSEKTGGNQPQHF.

The sample holds many counts of this clonotype. This rearrangement joins TRBV6-1 to TRBJ1-6; D might be TRBD1 (6 bases). The length of the CDR3 is 13 residues. The germline CDR1 and CDR2 sequences are MNHNS and SASEGT. V was pared by 6 bases and J by 11 bases, with 14 bases between. The DNA of the CDR3 is TGTGCCAGCAGGGACACGGGGGCTACACCCCTCCACTTT. Amino acids: CASRDTGATPLHF.

J is TRBJ1-1 and V is TRBV12-3 or TRBV12-4; 7 bases fit TRBD1. With 7 bases clipped from V and 2 bases from J, the junction kept 4 bases outside the gene matches. This CDR3 is built from 13 residues. The CDR3 DNA reads TGTGCCAGCACCCGGGACAGCAACACTGAAGCTTTCTTT. Translation: CASTRDSNTEAFF.

Only a few counts were recorded for this clonotype. The chain is built from TRBV9 and TRBJ1-6; D is unclear. Germline CDR1 reads SGDLS; CDR2 reads YYNGEE. V was shortened by 4 bases and J by 7 bases, with 9 bases between the two germline ends. The CDR3 length is 13 residues. As DNA, the CDR3 is TGTGCCAGCAGCCCCGGGGAGAATTCACCCCTCCACTTT. Encoded protein: CASSPGENSPLHF.

This clonotype was counted many times. This chain joins TRBV2 and TRBJ1-4, with D possibly matching TRBD1 (6 bases). CDR3 size: 13 residues. Germline values: CDR1 SNHLY, CDR2 FYNNEI. Between the trimmed V and J ends, which lost 8 bases and 8 bases, there was a span of 15 bases. In nucleotides, the CDR3 is TGTGCCAGCCCTGACAATAGGGGGGAAAAACTGTTTTTT. It specifies CASPDNRGEKLFF.

In its sample, this clonotype was seen many times. The CDR3 bases are TGTGCCAGCAGTTTTAAGGCAGAAGGGGCCAAAAACATTCAGTACTTC. It codes for CASSFKAEGAKNIQYF. The chain has TRBV6-5 and TRBJ2-4; D call uncertain. Germline CDR1 MNHEY, CDR2 SVGAGI. Trimming stripped 4 bases from V and 1 base from J, with 14 bases between. The CDR3 consists of 16 residues.

This clonotype was found many times. This rearrangement joins TRBV15 to TRBJ2-7, with D maybe TRBD2 (5 bases). Trimming shortened V by 0 bases and J by 3 bases, and 18 bases separated the two germline ends. This CDR3 has 17 amino acids. Germline CDR1 is LNHNV and CDR2 is YYDKDF (reference sequence). The chain's CDR3 is CATSREGSLSPLYEQYF. In DNA, the CDR3 is TGTGCCACCAGCAGAGAGGGGAGTCTGAGTCCACTCTACGAGCAGTACTTC.